This T cell receptor (beta chain) derives from a study of OX40 agonist ivuxolimab in advanced cancers. Deletions cut 3 bases from V and 0 bases from J, with 11 bases between. This CDR3 spans 15 amino acids. Germline CDR1 is SGHNT and CDR2 is YYREEE (reference sequence). Produced via immunoSEQ multiplex PCR; TCRdb's table is partial and in-frame only. The profile shows some 66,000 clones, 85% of them singletons. The TCR originated in an adult with an advanced solid tumor such as melanoma, head and neck, liver or kidney cancer. Sequenced material: CD4+ or CD8+ T cells sorted from blood, taken in a trial of the OX40 agonist ivuxolimab. This rearrangement joins TRBV5-4 to TRBJ2-3; D possibly corresponds to TRBD1 (5 bases). Here the CDR3 reads CASSSTGSSTDTQYF. CDR3 in DNA: TGTGCCAGCAGCTCTACAGGTTCTAGCACAGATACGCAGTATTTT.